The 8 T cell receptor beta chains in this list originate from one sample, sequenced in a study of blood T cell repertoires in COVID-19. Data came from immunoSEQ multiplex PCR; TCRdb stores just in-frame clones and leaves some out. The sample contains roughly 260,000 clones, roughly 86% of which appear only once. The specimen was peripheral blood. The receptors come from a woman aged 25 to 39 with COVID-19, enrolled during active disease.

This clone was seen only once. This chain links TRBV27 with TRBJ2-1; D uncertain. The germline gives CDR1 MNHEY, CDR2 SMNVEV (reference sequence). This CDR3 has 12 residues. Between the trimmed V and J ends, which lost 4 bases and 14 bases, there was a span of 15 bases. Written as DNA, the CDR3 is TGTGCCAGCAGTTCCGATAGCAGAATGGAGTTCTTC. Its protein product is CASSSDSRMEFF.

The rearrangement joins TRBV29-1 to TRBJ2-7; D is undetermined. Trimming left V 4 bases short and J 0 bases short, with 7 bases between. This CDR3 is 12 amino acids long. Germline-derived CDR1 and CDR2 are SQVTM and ANQGSEA. The CDR3 here is CSVGLSSYEQYF. DNA of the CDR3: TGCAGCGTTGGGCTTTCCTCCTACGAGCAGTACTTC.

The chain has TRBV29-1 and TRBJ2-1, with 14 bases fitting TRBD2. The CDR3 length is 17 residues. CDR1 and CDR2 from the germline V gene are SQVTM and ANQGSEA. V dropped 6 bases and J dropped 3; count of bases not matched to a gene: 10. In DNA form, the CDR3 reads TGCAGCGTATCCGGGACTAGCGGGAGAAACTTCTACAATGAGCAGTTCTTC. Its translation: CSVSGTSGRNFYNEQFF.

The gene calls are TRBV9 and TRBJ1-1; 8 positions match TRBD1. CDR1 and CDR2 from the germline V gene are SGDLS and YYNGEE. V lost 3 bases, J lost 6 bases, and 7 bases stayed unmatched. The CDR3 length is 14 residues. The CDR3 sequence: CASSAQQGDAEAFF. The CDR3, as DNA: TGTGCCAGCAGCGCTCAACAGGGGGACGCTGAAGCTTTCTTT.

CDR3 sequence reads: CASTEEGTTEAFF. CDR3 sequence (DNA): TGTGCCAGTACCGAGGAGGGGACCACTGAAGCTTTCTTT. V usage is TRBV19 and J usage is TRBJ1-1, with D possibly TRBD1 on 5 matching bases. Trimming took off 7 bases at V and 4 bases at J, with 13 bases between the two ends. This CDR3 has 13 residues. CDR1 and CDR2 from the germline V gene are LNHDA and SQIVND (reference sequence).

V usage is TRBV7-2 and J usage is TRBJ2-7, with 10 positions matching TRBD2. CDR1 and CDR2 (germline): SGHTA, FQGNSA. The CDR3 is 15 amino acids. The trim removed 1 base at V and 4 bases at J, leaving 4 bases unmatched. The CDR3 region is CASSLGASGGYEQYF. CDR3 nucleotides: TGTGCCAGCAGCTTAGGGGCTAGCGGGGGATACGAGCAGTACTTC.

This clone was recorded once. This chain links TRBV5-1 with TRBJ1-2; 10 bases line up with TRBD1. Germline CDR1 SGHRS, CDR2 YFSETQ. The CDR3 loop spans 15 amino acids. V trimming: 4 bases; J trimming: 8 bases; junction bases outside the gene matches: 11. CDR3 DNA: TGCGCCAGCAGCCCCGGACAGGGGGAGATTAGGGGCTACACCTTC. Translating it yields CASSPGQGEIRGYTF.

This clone was counted only a few times. V and J are TRBV5-1 and TRBJ1-1; D uncertain. This CDR3 spans 15 amino acids. The ends were cut back, 1 base at V and 4 bases at J, with 14 bases in the middle. The V gene's germline CDR1 is SGHRS and CDR2 YFSETQ. The CDR3 bases are TGCGCCAGCAGCTTGCTTGGCCACAGCGGCACTGAAGCTTTCTTT. This translates into CASSLLGHSGTEAFF.